The T cell receptor (beta chain) under discussion was sequenced for a study of yellow fever vaccine responses in identical twins (dated by TCRdb to the late 2010s). General notes on the study: In the study, vaccine-responding T cell clones were precisely tracked in identical twins. The investigation overall reported the following: According to the authors, the vaccine-induced T cell response in identical twins seemed to be partly convergent and partly specific to each individual.

On this clonotype: Its antigen is still unknown. The record has no base qualities; no much larger clone is one base away.

The CDR3 has 15 amino acids, counting the end cysteine and phenylalanine. CDR3 DNA only is kept here, 45 bases in frame from base 1. Trimming accounts for 6 bases at V and 2 bases at J, while the number of junction bases matched to no gene is 8. The germline V gene supplies CDR1 MDHEN and CDR2 SYDVKM. Library prep was done by RT-PCR. The data were produced on an Illumina HiSeq 2500. In TCRdb, the public reads were trimmed at Q25 with fastp and aligned with MiXCR, with productive beta chains retained. CDR3 protein duplicates are merged, each entry listing the most common genes and DNA. The sample table shows about 18,000 distinct CDR3 sequences, and roughly two thirds are seen once. The ten biggest clones cover 6.5% to 8.5% of the sample.

The chain joins TRBV28 to TRBJ2-5; the junction holds 8 bases that match TRBD2. Sequences were derived from T cells from blood (PBMCs), unsorted or a sorted subset (not recorded which), sampled before or after yellow fever vaccination (not recorded which). The TCR sequence derives from a woman under 30 who received the yellow fever vaccine. Donor details come from another sample of the same person, matched by shared clones. The CDR3 protein sequence reads: CASSYGLAPQETQYF. The nucleotides read TGTGCCAGCAGCTACGGACTAGCCCCGCAAGAGACCCAGTACTTC.